This TCR beta chain comes out of a study of T-cell memory formation after mild COVID-19. Overall study findings and caveats: Later expanders leaned toward CD4+, whereas clones contracting from day 15 to 85 were balanced CD4/CD8.

The V segment lost 0 bases and the J segment 5 bases; nucleotides outside the gene matches: 2. This CDR3 comprises 15 residues. In germline, CDR1 is SGHAT, CDR2 FQNNGV. This clonotype was counted between two and nine times. Its antigen is still unknown. TCRdb used MiXCR to reprocess the 5' RACE reads, holding one entry per CDR3 protein. The table has about 290,000 distinct CDR3 sequences, about a sixth seen once; the top ten hold about 23%. The rearrangement joins TRBV11-2 to TRBJ2-3, with 10 bases lining up with TRBD2. The sequenced material came from PBMCs or a T cell subset sorted from them (not recorded which). The clonotype comes from a man between 18 and 35 years old who had mild COVID-19 (a few samples of this study predate the infection). Cell type and time point are not known. The CDR3 protein is CASSLEPSGGDTQYF. CDR3 sequence (DNA): TGTGCCAGCAGCTTAGAGCCTAGCGGGGGAGATACGCAGTATTTT. Variable domain in full (rest from reference TRBV11-2 and TRBJ2-3): EAGVAQSPRYKIIEKRQSVAFWCNPISGHATLYWYQQILGQGPKLLIQFQNNGVVDDSQLPKDRFSAERLKGVDSTLKIQPAKLEDSAVYLCASSLEPSGGDTQYFGPGTRLTVL.